This entry is about one T cell receptor beta chain. TCRdb redid the calling of the 5' RACE reads with MiXCR, one entry per CDR3 protein. The table shows fewer than 900,000 distinct CDR3 sequences, with over 20% occurring only once. CDR1 is SGHKS and CDR2 is YYEKEE in the germline V gene (reference sequence). The CDR3 has 16 residues. Trimming took 4 bases from V and 3 from J, leaving 17 bases between them. These data come from a study of identical twins. The sample also formed part of further work on T cells expressing NK-cell markers. From that report: Leadership of the CD3+CD56-NKG2C+ fraction also belonged to these clonotypes in several donors.

The clonotype was recovered from a woman younger than 30 in good health. The specimen sequenced was PBMCs. The rearrangement joins TRBV5-5 to TRBJ2-1; no firm D call. The CDR3 region is CASSHPQISSYNEQFF. The CDR3 region has the DNA TGTGCCAGCAGCCACCCCCAGATTTCCAGCTACAATGAGCAGTTCTTC.